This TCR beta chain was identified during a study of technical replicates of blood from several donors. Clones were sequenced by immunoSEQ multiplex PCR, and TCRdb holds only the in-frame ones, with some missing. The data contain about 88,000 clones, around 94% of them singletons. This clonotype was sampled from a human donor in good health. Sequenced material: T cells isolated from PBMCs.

CDR3 DNA: TGCAGCGTGGAAACTAGCGGGAGAGGGTATGAGCAGTTCTTC. Its translation is CSVETSGRGYEQFF. V usage is TRBV29-1 and J usage is TRBJ2-1; the match to TRBD2 covers 11 bases. The length of the CDR3 is 14 residues. Unmatched junction bases numbered 9, after V lost 6 bases and J lost 8 bases. From germline, CDR1 is SQVTM and CDR2 ANQGSEA.